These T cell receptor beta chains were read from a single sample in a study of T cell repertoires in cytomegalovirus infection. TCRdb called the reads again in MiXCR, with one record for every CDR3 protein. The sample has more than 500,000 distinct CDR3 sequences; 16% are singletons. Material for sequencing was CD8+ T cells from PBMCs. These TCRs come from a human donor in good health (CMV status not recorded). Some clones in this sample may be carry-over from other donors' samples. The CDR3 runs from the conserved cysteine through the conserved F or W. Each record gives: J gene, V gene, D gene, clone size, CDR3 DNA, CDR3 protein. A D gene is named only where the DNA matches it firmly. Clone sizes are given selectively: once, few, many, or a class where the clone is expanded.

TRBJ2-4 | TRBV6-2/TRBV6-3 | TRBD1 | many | TGTGCCAGCGGACAACTGACAGGGCCGACCCTACTAGCCAAAAACATTCAGTACTTC | CASGQLTGPTLLAKNIQYF
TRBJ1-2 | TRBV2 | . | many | TGTGCCAGTATCGATGGGAATGGCTACACCTTC | CASIDGNGYTF
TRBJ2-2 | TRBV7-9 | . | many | TGTGCCAGCAGCCCCCCAACGGGGGCAGAACTAAGCACCGGGGAGCTGTTTTTT | CASSPPTGAELSTGELFF
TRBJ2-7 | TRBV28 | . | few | TGTGCCAGCAGCCGAGGGCCCGAGGACGAGCAGTACTTC | CASSRGPEDEQYF
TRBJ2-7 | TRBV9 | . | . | TGTGCCAGCAGCGTAGACGGCGTAGGGTTTCCCTACGAGCAGTACTTC | CASSVDGVGFPYEQYF
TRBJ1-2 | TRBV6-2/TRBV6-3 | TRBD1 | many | TGTGCCAGCAGTTACTCCGACAGGGACCCTAACTATGGCTACACCTTC | CASSYSDRDPNYGYTF
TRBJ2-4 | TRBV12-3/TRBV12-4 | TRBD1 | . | TGTGCCAGCAGCCTAGACAGGGGTGTTCCCAAAAACATTCAGTACTTC | CASSLDRGVPKNIQYF
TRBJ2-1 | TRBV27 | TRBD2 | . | TGTGCCAGCAGTGCCCTAGCGGGCGGCTCCTACAATGAGCAGTTCTTC | CASSALAGGSYNEQFF
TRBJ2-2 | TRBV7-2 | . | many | TGTGCCAGCAGCTTATTGGGGAACACCGGGGAGCTGTTTTTT | CASSLLGNTGELFF
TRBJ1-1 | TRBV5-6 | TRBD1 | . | TGTGCCAGCAGCTTGTTGGCGGGACAGGGGAGCACTGAAGCTTTCTTT | CASSLLAGQGSTEAFF
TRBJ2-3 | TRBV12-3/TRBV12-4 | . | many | TGTGCCAAGGACCAAAGACAAGATACGCAGTATTTT | CAKDQRQDTQYF
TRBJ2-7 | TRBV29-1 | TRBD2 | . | TGCAGCGTATTCCTAGCGGGAGGGCCGTCGCGCTACGAGCAGTACTTC | CSVFLAGGPSRYEQYF
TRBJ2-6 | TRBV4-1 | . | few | TGCGCCAGCAGCCATGTACAGGGTACTGGGGCCAACGTCCTGACTTTC | CASSHVQGTGANVLTF
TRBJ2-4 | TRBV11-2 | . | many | TGTGCCAGCAGCTTGCTCGACAGGACAGCCAAAAACATTCAGTACTTC | CASSLLDRTAKNIQYF
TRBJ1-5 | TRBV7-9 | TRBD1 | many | TGTGCCAGCAGCTTAGCACCGGGGGGACAGAAGTGGAATCAGCCCCAGCATTTT | CASSLAPGGQKWNQPQHF
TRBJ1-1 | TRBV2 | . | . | TGTGCCAGCCCCGTGGGGGGGCTCCTGAACACTGAAGCTTTCTTT | CASPVGGLLNTEAFF
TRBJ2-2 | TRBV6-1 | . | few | TGTGCCAGCAGTGAAGCGCTAATAGTTACGGTGGAGCTGTTTTTT | CASSEALIVTVELFF
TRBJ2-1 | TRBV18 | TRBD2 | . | TGTGCCAGCTCACCACATATCCTAGCGGCTTACAATGAGCAGTTCTTC | CASSPHILAAYNEQFF
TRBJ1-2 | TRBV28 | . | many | TGTGCCAGCAGTCCCACCGGGGGCACCAGGGGAAACTATGGCTACACCTTC | CASSPTGGTRGNYGYTF
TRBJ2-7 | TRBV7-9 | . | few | TGTGCCAGCAGCGTCTCGGGGAGGGGGAGGACCTCCTACGAGCAGTACTTC | CASSVSGRGRTSYEQYF
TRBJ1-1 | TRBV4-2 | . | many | TGTGCCAGCAGCCAAGGGTACTTGACGGCTTTCTTT | CASSQGYLTAFF
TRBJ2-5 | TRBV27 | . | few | TGTGCCAGCAGCCAAGCCGGGACTTCGCAAGAGACCCAGTACTTC | CASSQAGTSQETQYF
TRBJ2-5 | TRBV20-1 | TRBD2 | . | TGCAGTGCTAGAGATTTTATTACGGGACTAGCGGGGGCTACTGGGTACTTC | CSARDFITGLAGATGYF
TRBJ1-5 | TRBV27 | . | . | TGTGCCAGCAGTCCATCTACCGGACAGATCAATCAGCCCCAGCATTTT | CASSPSTGQINQPQHF
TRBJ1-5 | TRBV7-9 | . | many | TGTGCCAGCAGCTCCGGGGATTTAGAGCCCCAGCATTTT | CASSSGDLEPQHF
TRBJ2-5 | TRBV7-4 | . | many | TGTGCCAGCAGCTTAGGGGGTGCGGGCCTGGAGACCCAGTACTTC | CASSLGGAGLETQYF
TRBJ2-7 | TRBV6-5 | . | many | TGTGCCAGCAGTTACACTAGGGAGGTCGGCGAGCAGTACTTC | CASSYTREVGEQYF
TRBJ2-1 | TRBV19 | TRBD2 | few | TGTGCCAGTAGTATTGGCGGGGGGGCCTACTACAATGAGCAGTTCTTC | CASSIGGGAYYNEQFF
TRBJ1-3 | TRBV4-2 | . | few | TGTGCCAGCAGCCAAGATCCTGGGCCCTCCTCTGGAAACACCATATATTTT | CASSQDPGPSSGNTIYF